A single sample is the source of the 9 T cell receptor beta chains below, sequenced in a study of T cells in Graves' hyperthyroidism and ophthalmopathy. Amplified TCR beta CDR3 regions derived from RNA transcripts. With the HTBI primer set, the TCR CDR3 went through a first round of RT-PCR. TCRdb re-analysed the multiplex PCR reads in MiXCR, keeping a single row per CDR3 protein. The sample holds approximately 380,000 distinct CDR3 sequences, more than 12% seen once. Source material: blood. These receptors came from a man aged 45 to 65 with Graves' ophthalmopathy.

This clonotype has a handful of counts. The V gene is TRBV7-9, the J gene TRBJ1-1; D is ambiguous. Germline CDR1 SEHNR, CDR2 FQNEAQ (reference sequence). This CDR3 contains 12 residues. V dropped 5 bases and J dropped 2 bases, with 6 bases sitting between them. The CDR3 sequence: CASSQINTEAFF. The DNA of the CDR3 is TGTGCCAGCAGCCAAATTAACACTGAAGCTTTCTTT.

The V and J genes are TRBV6-1 and TRBJ1-1; tentative D call: TRBD1 (5 bases). Trimming took off 5 bases at V and 2 bases at J, with 12 bases between the two ends. There are 14 residues in the CDR3. CDR1 is MNHNS, CDR2 SASEGT, per germline. The DNA for the CDR3 is TGTGCCAGCAGTACCCAGGGACCCAACACTGAAGCTTTCTTT. Its protein product is CASSTQGPNTEAFF.

This clonotype was counted at least ten times. The gene calls are TRBV18 and TRBJ1-1; tentatively, D is TRBD1 (5 bases). CDR1 is KGHSH and CDR2 is LQKENI in the germline V gene. V was pared by 4 bases and J by 2 bases, with 14 bases between. CDR3 length: 15 amino acids. DNA of the CDR3: TGTGCCAGCTCACAAACGGGACGGAGAAACACTGAAGCTTTCTTT. Translation gives CASSQTGRRNTEAFF.

This clonotype was found many times. The V gene is TRBV29-1, the J gene TRBJ2-3; 7 bases fit TRBD2. The V and J ends lost 6 bases and 4 bases, in that order; junction bases with no gene match: 10. Germline CDR1 is SQVTM and CDR2 is ANQGSEA. The CDR3 has 14 residues. The CDR3 DNA is TGCAGCGTCCCGAGGACTAGTAGTTCAGATACGCAGTATTTT. Protein product: CSVPRTSSSDTQYF.

This clonotype was counted many times. This sequence joins TRBV5-1 and TRBJ1-1, with 7 nucleotides matching TRBD1. Germline lookup yields CDR1 SGHRS and CDR2 YFSETQ. The CDR3 contains 13 residues. The junction had 8 bases not matched to a gene; V was cut back by 4 bases and J by 8 bases. The CDR3, as DNA: TGCGCCAGCAGCCTACTCCGGGACAGCGAAGCTTTCTTT. It translates to CASSLLRDSEAFF.

This clonotype was counted at least ten times. The chain combines TRBV9 with TRBJ1-3; D call uncertain. Germline values: CDR1 SGDLS, CDR2 YYNGEE. The CDR3 runs to 15 residues. Trimming cost V 0 bases and J 0 bases, with 7 bases left between them. The CDR3 nucleotides read TGTGCCAGCAGCGTAGAGGCAGCCTCTGGAAACACCATATATTTT. Protein: CASSVEAASGNTIYF.

This clonotype occurred a few times. The V and J genes are TRBV9 and TRBJ2-7, with TRBD1 matching 8 bases. CDR1 is SGDLS and CDR2 is YYNGEE in the germline V gene. Germline trimming cut 1 base from V and 4 bases from J; bases unmatched to any gene: 7. The CDR3 runs 15 residues. CDR3 DNA: TGTGCCAGCAGCGTAAATGAGGACAGGGTATACGAGCAGTACTTC. It yields the protein CASSVNEDRVYEQYF.

This clonotype was observed at least ten times. This chain joins TRBV30 and TRBJ1-2, with TRBD1 identical over 9 bases. This CDR3 has 14 residues. Trimming took 2 bases from V and 7 from J; bases not matched to a gene: 8. Per the germline V gene, CDR1 is GTSNPN and CDR2 is SVGIG (reference sequence). CDR3 region: CAWSSGQGLVGYTF. The CDR3 region has the DNA TGTGCCTGGAGTTCGGGACAGGGTTTAGTTGGCTACACCTTC.

This rearrangement joins TRBV4-1 to TRBJ2-2; 8 bases are shared with TRBD1. The junction had 9 bases not matched to a gene; V was cut back by 1 base and J by 5 bases. CDR3 length: 17 amino acids. Germline V CDR1 and CDR2: MGHRA, YSYEKL. The CDR3 bases are TGCGCCAGCAGCCAAGGGGGGCAGGGACAGGTGACCGGGGAGCTGTTTTTT. Protein product: CASSQGGQGQVTGELFF.